This T cell receptor (beta chain) emerged from a study of cytomegalovirus exposure and HLA in healthy donors. At the level of the study: Earlier results showed approximately 110 million unique TCR beta sequences derived from roughly 190 million T cells. Caucasian-associated ancestry cluster membership applied to 75% to 85% of some 400 genotyped donors. Findings and limits, study-wide: The likely explanation for a cluster of highly shared sequence variants was sequencing artifact.

This clone was detected once. Its antigen is as yet unknown. The junction shows a germline mismatch at one end, possibly a read error. 60 Vbeta and 13 Jbeta primers were used in PCR. The repertoire was sequenced with immunoSEQ multiplex PCR; TCRdb's copy has only in-frame clones and lacks some. This table holds 150,000 to 170,000 clones, roughly four fifths found once. Germline V gene data show CDR1 as SQVTM and CDR2 as ANQGSEA. This CDR3 comprises 13 residues. The specimen was PBMCs. The receptor comes from a man between 18 and 29 years old in good health and CMV-seronegative. The chain recombines TRBV29-1 with TRBJ1-5; D unclear. This CDR3 reads CSVQDTNNQPQHF. For the CDR3, the DNA is TGCAGCGTTCAAGACACTAACAATCAGCCCCAGCATTTT.